This T cell receptor beta chain was recorded in a study of shared clonotypes between healthy human individuals. Findings and caveats of the study: As a rule, naive subsets had a larger estimated richness than memory subsets. Represented diversity, genetic and exposure-history alike, was limited by few donors. Sharing across four donors was highest in naive CD4 (roughly 5%) and lowest in memory CD8 (around 0.4%). Generation of non-shared clonotypes was less probable than generation of clonotypes shared by all four donors.

This CDR3 comprises 15 residues. Germline V CDR1 and CDR2: MNHEY, SVGAGI. V lost 8 bases, J lost 2 bases, and 11 bases stayed unmatched. Points on this clone: The antigen is undetermined.

The method was immunoSEQ multiplex PCR; TCRdb's version includes in-frame clones alone and lacks a portion of them. The table lists around 700,000 clones, over 65% of them singletons. The genes are TRBV6-5 and TRBJ2-7, with 8 positions matching TRBD1. This receptor was identified in a woman in her twenties or thirties in good health. What was sequenced was memory CD4+ T cells sorted from blood. Subset reported: CD45RA-negative fraction. CDR3 DNA: TGTGCCAGCCAAATTAGGACAGGGACGACCTACGAGCAGTACTTC. This codes for CASQIRTGTTYEQYF.